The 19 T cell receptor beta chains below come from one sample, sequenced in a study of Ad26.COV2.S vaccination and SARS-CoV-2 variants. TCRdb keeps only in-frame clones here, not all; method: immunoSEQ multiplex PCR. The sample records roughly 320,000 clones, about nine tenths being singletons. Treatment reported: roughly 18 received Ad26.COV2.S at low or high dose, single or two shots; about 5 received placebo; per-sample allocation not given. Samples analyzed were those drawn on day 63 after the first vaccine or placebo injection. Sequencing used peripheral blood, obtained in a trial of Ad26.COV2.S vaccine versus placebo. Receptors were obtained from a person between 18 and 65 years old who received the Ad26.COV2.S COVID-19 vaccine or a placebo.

The CDR3 nucleotides are TGTGCCAGCTCACCAGGTACCGGGACAGGGGTCCGTCTGGACACCTTC. The encoded protein is CASSPGTGTGVRLDTF. The chain carries TRBV18 and TRBJ1-2; the match to TRBD1 covers 10 bases. The CDR3 has 16 residues. Germline-derived CDR1 and CDR2 are KGHSH and LQKENI. J lost 12 bases, V lost 2 bases, and 15 bases had no gene match.

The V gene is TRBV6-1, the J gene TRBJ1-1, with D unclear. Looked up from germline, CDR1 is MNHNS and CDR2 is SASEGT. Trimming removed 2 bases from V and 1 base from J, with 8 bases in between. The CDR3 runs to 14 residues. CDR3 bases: TGTGCCAGCAGTGAACCGCCGGGGAACACTGAAGCTTTCTTT. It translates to CASSEPPGNTEAFF.

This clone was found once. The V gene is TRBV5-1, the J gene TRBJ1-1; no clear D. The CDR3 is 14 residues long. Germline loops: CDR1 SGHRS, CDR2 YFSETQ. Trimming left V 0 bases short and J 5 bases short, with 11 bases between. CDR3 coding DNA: TGCGCCAGCAGCTTGGTTGCTGGGCGGACTGAAGCTTTCTTT. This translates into CASSLVAGRTEAFF.

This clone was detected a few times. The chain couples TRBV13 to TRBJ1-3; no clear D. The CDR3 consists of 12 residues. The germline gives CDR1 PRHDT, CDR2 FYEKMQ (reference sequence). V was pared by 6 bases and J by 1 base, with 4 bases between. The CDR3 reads CASRESGNTIYF. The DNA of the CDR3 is TGTGCCAGCAGGGAGTCTGGAAACACCATATATTTT.

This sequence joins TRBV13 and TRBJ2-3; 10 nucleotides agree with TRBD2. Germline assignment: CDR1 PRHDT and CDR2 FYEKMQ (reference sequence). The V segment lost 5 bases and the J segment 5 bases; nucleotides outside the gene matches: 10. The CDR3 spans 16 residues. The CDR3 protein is CASSLRERGGEDTQYF. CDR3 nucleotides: TGTGCCAGCAGCCTCAGGGAGCGGGGGGGAGAAGATACGCAGTATTTT.

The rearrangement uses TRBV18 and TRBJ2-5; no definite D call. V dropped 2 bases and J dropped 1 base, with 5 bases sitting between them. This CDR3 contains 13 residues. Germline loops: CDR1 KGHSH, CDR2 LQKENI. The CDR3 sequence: CASSPASQETQYF. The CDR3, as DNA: TGTGCCAGCTCACCAGCCAGCCAAGAGACCCAGTACTTC. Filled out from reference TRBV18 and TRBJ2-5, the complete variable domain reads NAGVMQNPRHLVRRRGQEARLRCSPMKGHSHVYWYRQLPEEGLKFMVYLQKENIIDESGMPKERFSAEFPKEGPSILRIQQVVRGDSAAYFCASSPASQETQYFGPGTRLLVL.

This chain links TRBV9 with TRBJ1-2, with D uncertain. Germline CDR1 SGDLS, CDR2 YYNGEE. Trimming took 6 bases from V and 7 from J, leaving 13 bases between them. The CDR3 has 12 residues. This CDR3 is CASNSGRGGYTF. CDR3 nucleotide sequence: TGTGCCAGCAATTCAGGCCGTGGTGGCTACACCTTC.

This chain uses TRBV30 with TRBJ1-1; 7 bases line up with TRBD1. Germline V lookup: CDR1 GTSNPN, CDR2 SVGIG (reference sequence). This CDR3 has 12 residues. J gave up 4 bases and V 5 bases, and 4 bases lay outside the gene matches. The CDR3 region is CAWATGITEAFF. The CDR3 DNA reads TGTGCCTGGGCGACAGGGATCACTGAAGCTTTCTTT.

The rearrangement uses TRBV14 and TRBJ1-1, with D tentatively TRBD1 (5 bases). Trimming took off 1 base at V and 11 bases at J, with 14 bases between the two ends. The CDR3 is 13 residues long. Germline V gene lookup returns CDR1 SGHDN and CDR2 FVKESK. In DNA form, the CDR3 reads TGTGCCAGCAGCCAAGGCGTCAGGGCAGTTGCTTTCTTT. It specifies CASSQGVRAVAFF.

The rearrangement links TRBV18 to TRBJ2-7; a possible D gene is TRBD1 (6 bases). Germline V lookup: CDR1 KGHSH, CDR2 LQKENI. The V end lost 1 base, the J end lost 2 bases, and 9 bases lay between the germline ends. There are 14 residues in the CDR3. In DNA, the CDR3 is TGTGCCAGCTCACCACGGGACAAAGCCTACGAGCAGTACTTC. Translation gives CASSPRDKAYEQYF.

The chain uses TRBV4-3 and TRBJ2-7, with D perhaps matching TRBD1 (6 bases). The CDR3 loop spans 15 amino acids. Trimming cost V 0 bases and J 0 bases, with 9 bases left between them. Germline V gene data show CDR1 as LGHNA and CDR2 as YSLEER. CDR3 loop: CASSQDPRGSYEQYF. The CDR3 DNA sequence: TGCGCCAGCAGCCAAGATCCCAGGGGCTCCTACGAGCAGTACTTC.

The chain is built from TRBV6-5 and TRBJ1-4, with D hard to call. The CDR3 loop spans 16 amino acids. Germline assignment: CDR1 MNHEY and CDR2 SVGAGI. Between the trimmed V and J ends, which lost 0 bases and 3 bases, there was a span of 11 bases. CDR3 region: CASSYSAGWANEKLFF. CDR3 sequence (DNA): TGTGCCAGCAGTTACTCGGCGGGGTGGGCTAATGAAAAACTGTTTTTT.

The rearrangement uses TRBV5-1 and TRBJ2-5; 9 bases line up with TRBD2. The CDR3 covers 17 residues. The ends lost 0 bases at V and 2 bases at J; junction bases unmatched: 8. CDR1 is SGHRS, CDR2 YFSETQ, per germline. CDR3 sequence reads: CASSLAAGGPQQETQYF. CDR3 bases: TGCGCCAGCAGCTTGGCCGCGGGGGGGCCTCAACAAGAGACCCAGTACTTC. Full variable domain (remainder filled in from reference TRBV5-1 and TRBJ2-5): KAGVTQTPRYLIKTRGQQVTLSCSPISGHRSVSWYQQTPGQGLQFLFEYFSETQRNKGNFPGRFSGRQFSNSRSEMNVSTLELGDSALYLCASSLAAGGPQQETQYFGPGTRLLVL.

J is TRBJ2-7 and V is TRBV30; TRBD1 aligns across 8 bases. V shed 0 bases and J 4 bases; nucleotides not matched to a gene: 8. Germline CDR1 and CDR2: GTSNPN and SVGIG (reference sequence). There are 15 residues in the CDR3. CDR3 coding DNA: TGTGCCTGGAGTGTACGGGACAGGTACCGTTACGAGCAGTACTTC. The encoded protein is CAWSVRDRYRYEQYF. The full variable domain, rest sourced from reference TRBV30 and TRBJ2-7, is SQTIHQWPATLVQPVGSPLSLECTVEGTSNPNLYWYRQAAGRGLQLLFYSVGIGQISSEVPQNLSASRPQDRQFILSSKKLLLSDSGFYLCAWSVRDRYRYEQYFGPGTRLTVT.

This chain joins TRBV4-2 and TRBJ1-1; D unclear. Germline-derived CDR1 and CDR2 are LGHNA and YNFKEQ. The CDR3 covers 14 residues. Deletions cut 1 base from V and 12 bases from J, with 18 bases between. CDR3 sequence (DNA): TGTGCCAGCAGCCAAGTTAGGTGGGGAGGCTCGTCTTTCTTT. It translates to CASSQVRWGGSSFF.

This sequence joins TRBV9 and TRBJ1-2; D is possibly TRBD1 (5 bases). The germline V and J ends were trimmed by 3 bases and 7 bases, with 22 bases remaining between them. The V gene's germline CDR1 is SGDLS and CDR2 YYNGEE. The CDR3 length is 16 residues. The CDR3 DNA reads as TGTGCCAGCAGCGGACGGGACTACCATCGCCTAGGTGGCTACACCTTC. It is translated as CASSGRDYHRLGGYTF. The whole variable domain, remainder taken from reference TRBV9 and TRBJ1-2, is DSGVTQTPKHLITATGQRVTLRCSPRSGDLSVYWYQQSLDQGLQFLIQYYNGEERAKGNILERFSAQQFPDLHSELNLSSLELGDSALYFCASSGRDYHRLGGYTFGSGTRLTVV.

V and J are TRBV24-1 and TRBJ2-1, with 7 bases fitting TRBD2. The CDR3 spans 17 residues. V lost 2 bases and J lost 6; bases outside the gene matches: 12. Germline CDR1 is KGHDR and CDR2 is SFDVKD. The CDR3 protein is CATSDSRPGGRSNEQFF. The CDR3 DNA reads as TGTGCCACCAGTGATTCCCGACCGGGGGGTCGGTCCAATGAGCAGTTCTTC.

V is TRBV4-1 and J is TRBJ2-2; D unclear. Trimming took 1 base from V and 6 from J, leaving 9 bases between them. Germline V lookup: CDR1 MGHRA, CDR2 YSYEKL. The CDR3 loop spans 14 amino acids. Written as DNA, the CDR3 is TGCGCCAGCAGCCAAGGGGTCCGCGCCGGGGAGCTGTTTTTT. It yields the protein CASSQGVRAGELFF.

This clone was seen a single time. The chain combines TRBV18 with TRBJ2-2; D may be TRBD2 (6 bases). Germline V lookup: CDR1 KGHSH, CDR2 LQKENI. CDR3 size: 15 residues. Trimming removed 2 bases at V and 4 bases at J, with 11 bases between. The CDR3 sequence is CASSPEGRSTGELFF. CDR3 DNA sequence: TGTGCCAGCTCACCAGAGGGGAGGAGCACCGGGGAGCTGTTTTTT.